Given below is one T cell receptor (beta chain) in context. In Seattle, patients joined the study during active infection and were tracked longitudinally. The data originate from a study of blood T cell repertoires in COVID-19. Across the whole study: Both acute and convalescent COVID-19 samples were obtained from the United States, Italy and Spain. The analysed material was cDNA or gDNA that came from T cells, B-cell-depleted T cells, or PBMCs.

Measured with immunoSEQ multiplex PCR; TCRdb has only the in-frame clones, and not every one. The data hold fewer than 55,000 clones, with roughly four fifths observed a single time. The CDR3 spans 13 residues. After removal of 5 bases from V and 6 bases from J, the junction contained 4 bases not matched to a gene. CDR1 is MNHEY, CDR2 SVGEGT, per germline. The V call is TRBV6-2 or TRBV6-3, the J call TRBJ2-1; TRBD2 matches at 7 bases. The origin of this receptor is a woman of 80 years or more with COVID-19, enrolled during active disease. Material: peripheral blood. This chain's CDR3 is CASSLGTTNEQFF. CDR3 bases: TGTGCCAGCAGTCTCGGGACTACCAATGAGCAGTTCTTC.